The rows below give T cell receptor beta chains drawn from one sample of a study of identical twins. TCRdb recomputed calls from the 5' RACE reads with MiXCR, one row per CDR3 protein. The table includes about 300,000 distinct CDR3 sequences, about 12% detected once. These data also featured in a second study, about yellow fever vaccine responses in identical twins.

Specimen: CD8+ T cells sorted from blood. These receptors were obtained from a woman under 30 in good health. Each CDR3 is given with its conserved first and last residue. Fields, in order: clone size, V gene, J gene, D gene, CDR3 protein, CDR3 DNA. D genes are given only for firm matches. Only part of the rows carry a size: once, few, many, or a class if the clone is expanded.

>.|TRBV3-1|TRBJ2-3|TRBD1
CASSQVPTGGGGDTQYF
TGTGCCAGCAGCCAAGTCCCAACAGGGGGCGGGGGAGATACGCAGTATTTT
>.|TRBV28|TRBJ2-4|.
CASSSPIAKNIQYF
TGTGCCAGCAGTTCCCCAATAGCCAAAAACATTCAGTACTTC
>few|TRBV4-1|TRBJ1-5|.
CASSQQSGSNQPQHF
TGCGCCAGCAGCCAACAGTCAGGTAGCAATCAGCCCCAGCATTTT
>many|TRBV15|TRBJ1-6|.
CATSSSQGNNSPLHF
TGTGCCACCAGCAGCTCCCAGGGGAATAATTCACCCCTCCACTTT
>.|TRBV20-1|TRBJ2-7|TRBD1
CSARRDRTTPPYEQYF
TGCAGTGCTAGGAGGGACAGGACTACCCCCCCCTACGAGCAGTACTTC
>few|TRBV5-1|TRBJ2-5|TRBD2
CASSLRLAGAQETQYF
TGCGCCAGCAGCTTGCGACTAGCGGGCGCTCAAGAGACCCAGTACTTC
>few|TRBV7-9|TRBJ1-1|.
CASSLVKTGNTEAFF
TGTGCCAGCAGCTTAGTGAAGACAGGCAACACTGAAGCTTTCTTT
>few|TRBV7-9|TRBJ2-1|TRBD2
CASSAPGLALGEQFF
TGTGCCAGCAGCGCGCCGGGACTAGCATTGGGTGAGCAGTTCTTC
>.|TRBV4-1|TRBJ2-5|TRBD2
CASSQGGLAGRETQYF
TGCGCCAGCAGCCAAGGGGGACTAGCGGGAAGAGAGACCCAGTACTTC
>few|TRBV15|TRBJ1-5|TRBD1
CATSRVTGTGDQPQHF
TGTGCCACCAGCAGGGTAACCGGGACAGGAGATCAGCCCCAGCATTTT
>many|TRBV12-3/TRBV12-4|TRBJ2-5|.
CASSFSGETQYF
TGTGCCAGCAGTTTTTCTGGGGAGACCCAGTACTTC
>.|TRBV15|TRBJ2-3|TRBD2
CATSTGLAEDTDTQYF
TGTGCCACCAGCACGGGACTAGCGGAAGACACAGATACGCAGTATTTT
>.|TRBV6-5|TRBJ2-1|TRBD2
CASSYSGGVDEQFF
TGTGCCAGCAGCTATAGCGGGGGGGTTGATGAGCAGTTCTTC
>few|TRBV5-4|TRBJ2-3|.
CASSFRGRPADTQYF
TGTGCCAGCAGCTTTCGAGGGAGACCCGCAGATACGCAGTATTTT
>.|TRBV2|TRBJ1-5|TRBD1
CASSESGGYQPQHF
TGTGCCAGCAGTGAATCAGGGGGGTATCAGCCCCAGCATTTT
>few|TRBV20-1|TRBJ1-1|.
CSAKRGQLSTEAFF
TGCAGTGCTAAAAGAGGGCAGCTGAGCACTGAAGCTTTCTTT
>few|TRBV6-5|TRBJ1-5|.
CASSYSTGANQPQHF
TGTGCCAGCAGTTACTCGACAGGAGCCAATCAGCCCCAGCATTTT
>.|TRBV9|TRBJ2-2|.
CASNPGGGGTGELFF
TGTGCCAGCAACCCAGGGGGAGGAGGGACCGGGGAGCTGTTTTTT
>few|TRBV5-1|TRBJ2-7|TRBD2
CASSLGLAGGPRDYEQYF
TGCGCCAGCAGCTTGGGACTAGCGGGAGGGCCGCGTGATTACGAGCAGTACTTC
>many|TRBV29-1|TRBJ2-1|TRBD2
CSVDPGLAGTNEQFF
TGCAGCGTTGACCCGGGACTAGCGGGGACCAATGAGCAGTTCTTC
>many|TRBV28|TRBJ2-3|TRBD2
CASSLYGTSGRTDTQYF
TGTGCCAGCAGTTTATATGGGACTAGCGGCCGCACAGATACGCAGTATTTT
>many|TRBV10-3|TRBJ2-3|TRBD2
CAIRGSSGSTDTQYF
TGTGCCATCAGGGGCTCTAGCGGGTCCACAGATACGCAGTATTTT
>.|TRBV28|TRBJ1-2|.
CASSTGQRKTYGYTF
TGTGCCAGCAGTACCGGACAGCGGAAGACCTATGGCTACACCTTC
>.|TRBV28|TRBJ2-3|.
CASSLYFSGQGTDTQYF
TGTGCCAGCAGTTTATATTTTTCTGGCCAGGGCACAGATACGCAGTATTTT
>few|TRBV15|TRBJ1-4|.
CATSRDHEKLFF
TGTGCCACCAGCAGAGATCACGAAAAACTGTTTTTT
>many|TRBV5-1|TRBJ2-1|.
CASSLPGHPGRNEQFF
TGCGCCAGCAGCTTGCCCGGACACCCAGGGCGCAATGAGCAGTTCTTC
>many|TRBV7-8|TRBJ2-1|TRBD2
CASSSTSLPYNEQFF
TGTGCCAGCAGCTCGACTAGCCTACCCTACAATGAGCAGTTCTTC
>few|TRBV28|TRBJ2-7|.
CASSLGRGSPYEQYF
TGTGCCAGCAGTTTGGGCAGGGGATCCCCCTACGAGCAGTACTTC
>.|TRBV10-1|TRBJ2-5|.
CASSGSLQETQYF
TGCGCCAGCAGTGGAAGTCTGCAAGAGACCCAGTACTTC